The present T cell receptor (beta chain) was sequenced within a study of response to subunit inactivated influenza vaccine. TCRdb redid the calling of the RT-PCR reads with MiXCR, one entry per CDR3 protein. The table records around 850,000 distinct CDR3 sequences, approximately 18% of them present only once. This clonotype was found a few times. There are 15 residues in the CDR3. CDR1 and CDR2 (germline): KGHSH, LQKENI. V was clipped by 6 bases and J by 6 bases, with 17 bases between them. The source was PBMCs from blood, collected 5 to 6 days after vaccination. This rearrangement joins TRBV18 to TRBJ1-4; D remains unclear. The TCR was taken from a man aged 50-59 years who received an inactivated influenza vaccine. CDR3 nucleotides: TGTGCCAGCTCGTCCCGGGTGGGGATGGATGAAAAACTGTTTTTT. Amino acid sequence: CASSSRVGMDEKLFF.